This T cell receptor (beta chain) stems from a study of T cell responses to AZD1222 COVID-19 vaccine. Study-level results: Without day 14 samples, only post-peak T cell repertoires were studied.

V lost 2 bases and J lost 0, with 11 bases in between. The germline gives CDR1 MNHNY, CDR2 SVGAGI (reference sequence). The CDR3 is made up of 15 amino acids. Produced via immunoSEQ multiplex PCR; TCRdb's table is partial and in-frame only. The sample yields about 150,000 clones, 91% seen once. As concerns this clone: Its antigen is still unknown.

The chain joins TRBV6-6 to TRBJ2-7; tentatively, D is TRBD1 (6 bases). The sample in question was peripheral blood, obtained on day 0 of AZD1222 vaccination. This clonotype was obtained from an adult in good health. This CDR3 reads CASSYRGQSSYEQYF. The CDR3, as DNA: TGTGCCAGCAGTTACAGGGGACAAAGCTCCTACGAGCAGTACTTC.